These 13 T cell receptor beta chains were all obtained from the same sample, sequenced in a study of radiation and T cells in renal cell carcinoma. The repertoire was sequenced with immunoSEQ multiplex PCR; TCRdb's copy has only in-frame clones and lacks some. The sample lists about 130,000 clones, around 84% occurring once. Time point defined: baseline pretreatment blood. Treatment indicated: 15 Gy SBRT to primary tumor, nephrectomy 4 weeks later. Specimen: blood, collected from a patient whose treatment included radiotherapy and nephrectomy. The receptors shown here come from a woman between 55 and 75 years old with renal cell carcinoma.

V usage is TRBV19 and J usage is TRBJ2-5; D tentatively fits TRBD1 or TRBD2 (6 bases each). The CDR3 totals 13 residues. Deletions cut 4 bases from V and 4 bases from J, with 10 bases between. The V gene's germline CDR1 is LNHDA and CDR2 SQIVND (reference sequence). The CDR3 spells CASSSPGAETQYF. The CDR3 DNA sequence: TGTGCCAGTAGTAGTCCGGGGGCAGAGACCCAGTACTTC.

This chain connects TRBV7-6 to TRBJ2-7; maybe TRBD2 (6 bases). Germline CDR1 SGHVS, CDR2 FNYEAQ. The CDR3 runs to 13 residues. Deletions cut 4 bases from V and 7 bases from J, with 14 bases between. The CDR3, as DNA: TGTGCCAGCAGCTCCCTTAACCGGGGGGAGCAGTACTTC. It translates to CASSSLNRGEQYF.

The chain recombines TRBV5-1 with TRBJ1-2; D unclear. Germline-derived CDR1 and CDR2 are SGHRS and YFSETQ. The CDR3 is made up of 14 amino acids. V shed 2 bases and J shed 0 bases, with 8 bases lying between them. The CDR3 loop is CASSFQNANYGYTF. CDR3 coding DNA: TGCGCCAGCAGCTTCCAGAATGCTAACTATGGCTACACCTTC.

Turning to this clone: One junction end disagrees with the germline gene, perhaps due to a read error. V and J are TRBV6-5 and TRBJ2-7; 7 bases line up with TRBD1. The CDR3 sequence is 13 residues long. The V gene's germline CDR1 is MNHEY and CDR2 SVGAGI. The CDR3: CASSSSQGTRRDF. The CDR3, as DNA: TGTGCCAGCAGTTCCTCACAGGGGACCCGTCGGGACTTC.

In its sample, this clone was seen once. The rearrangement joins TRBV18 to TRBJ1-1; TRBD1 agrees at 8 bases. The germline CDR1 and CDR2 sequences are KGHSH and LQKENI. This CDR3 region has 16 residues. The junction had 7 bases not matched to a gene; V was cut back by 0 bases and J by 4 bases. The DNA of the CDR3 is TGTGCCAGCTCACCACCGGTACAGGGGGAAGGCACTGAAGCTTTCTTT. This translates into CASSPPVQGEGTEAFF.

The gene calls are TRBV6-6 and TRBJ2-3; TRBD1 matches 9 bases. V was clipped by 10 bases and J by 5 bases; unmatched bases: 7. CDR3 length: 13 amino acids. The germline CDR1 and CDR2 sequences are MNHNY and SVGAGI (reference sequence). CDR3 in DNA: TGTGCCACAGGACAGGGGCGAGGAGATACGCAGTATTTT. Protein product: CATGQGRGDTQYF.

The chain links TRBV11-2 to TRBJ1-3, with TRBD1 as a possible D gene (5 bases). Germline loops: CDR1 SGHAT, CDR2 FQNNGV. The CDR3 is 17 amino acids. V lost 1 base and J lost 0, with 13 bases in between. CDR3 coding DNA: TGTGCCAGCAGCTTAGGGGCAGGGAGTAACTCTGGAAACACCATATATTTT. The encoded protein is CASSLGAGSNSGNTIYF.

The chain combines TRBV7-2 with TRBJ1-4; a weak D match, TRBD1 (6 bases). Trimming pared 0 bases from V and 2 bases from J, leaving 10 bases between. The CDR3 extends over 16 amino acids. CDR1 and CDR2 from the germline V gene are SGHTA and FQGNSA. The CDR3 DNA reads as TGTGCCAGCAGCTTAGCAGGGGGATACACTAATGAAAAACTGTTTTTT. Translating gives CASSLAGGYTNEKLFF.

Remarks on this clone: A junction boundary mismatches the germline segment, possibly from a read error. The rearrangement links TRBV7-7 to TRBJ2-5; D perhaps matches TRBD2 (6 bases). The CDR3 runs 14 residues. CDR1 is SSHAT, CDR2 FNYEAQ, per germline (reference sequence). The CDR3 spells CASSFAGTEETQYF. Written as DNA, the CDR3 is TGTGCTAGCAGCTTTGCGGGGACGGAAGAGACCCAGTACTTC. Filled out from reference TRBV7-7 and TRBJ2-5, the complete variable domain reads GAGVSQSPRYKVTKRGQDVTLRCDPISSHATLYWYQQALGQGPEFLTYFNYEAQPDKSGLPSDRFSAERPEGSISTLTIQRTEQRDSAMYRCASSFAGTEETQYFGPGTRLLVL.

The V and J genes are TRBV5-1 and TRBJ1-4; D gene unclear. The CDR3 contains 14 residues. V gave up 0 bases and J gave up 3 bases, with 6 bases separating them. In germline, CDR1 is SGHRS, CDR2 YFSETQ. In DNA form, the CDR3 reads TGCGCCAGCAGCTTGGGGCAGTCTAATGAAAAACTGTTTTTT. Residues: CASSLGQSNEKLFF. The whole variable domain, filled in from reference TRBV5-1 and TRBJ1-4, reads KAGVTQTPRYLIKTRGQQVTLSCSPISGHRSVSWYQQTPGQGLQFLFEYFSETQRNKGNFPGRFSGRQFSNSRSEMNVSTLELGDSALYLCASSLGQSNEKLFFGSGTQLSVL.

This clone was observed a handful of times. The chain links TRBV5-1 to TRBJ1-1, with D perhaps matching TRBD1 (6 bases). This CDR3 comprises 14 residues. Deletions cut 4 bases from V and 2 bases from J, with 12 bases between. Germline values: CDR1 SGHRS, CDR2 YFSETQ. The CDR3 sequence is CASSIGTTNTEAFF. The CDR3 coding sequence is TGCGCCAGCAGCATAGGGACAACCAACACTGAAGCTTTCTTT.

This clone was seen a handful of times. The CDR3: CASSSRTALHTDTQYF. The CDR3 region has the DNA TGTGCCAGCAGTTCCCGGACGGCCCTTCACACAGATACGCAGTATTTT. The V gene is TRBV27, the J gene TRBJ2-3; the D is unclear. Germline loops: CDR1 MNHEY, CDR2 SMNVEV (reference sequence). V lost 4 bases and J lost 2, with 16 bases in between. CDR3 length: 16 residues.

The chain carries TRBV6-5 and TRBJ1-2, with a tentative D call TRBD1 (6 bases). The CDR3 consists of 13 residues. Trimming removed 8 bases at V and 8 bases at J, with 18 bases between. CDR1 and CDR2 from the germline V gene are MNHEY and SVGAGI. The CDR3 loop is CASVAGGGGGYTF. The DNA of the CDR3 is TGTGCCAGCGTTGCAGGAGGGGGAGGAGGCTACACCTTC.